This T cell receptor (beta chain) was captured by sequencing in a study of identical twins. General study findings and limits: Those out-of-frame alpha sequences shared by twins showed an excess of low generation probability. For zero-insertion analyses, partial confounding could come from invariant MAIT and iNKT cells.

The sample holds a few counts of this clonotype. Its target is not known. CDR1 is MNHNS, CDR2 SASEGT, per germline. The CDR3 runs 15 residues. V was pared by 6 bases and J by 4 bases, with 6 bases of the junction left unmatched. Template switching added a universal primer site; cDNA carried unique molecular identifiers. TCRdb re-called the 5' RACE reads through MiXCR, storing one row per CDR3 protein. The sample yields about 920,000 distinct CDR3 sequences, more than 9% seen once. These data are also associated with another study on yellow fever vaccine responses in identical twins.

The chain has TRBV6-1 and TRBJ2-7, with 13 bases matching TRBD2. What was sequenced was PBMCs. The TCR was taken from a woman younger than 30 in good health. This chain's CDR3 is CASRKLAGGPYEQYF. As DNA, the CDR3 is TGTGCCAGCAGAAAACTAGCGGGAGGGCCGTACGAGCAGTACTTC.